These 21 T cell receptor beta chains share one sample of origin, sequenced in a study of blood T cell repertoires in COVID-19. Method: immunoSEQ multiplex PCR; TCRdb's copy keeps in-frame clones and lacks some. The table records 310,000 or so clones, around 80% of them present only once. Sequencing was done on a sample of peripheral blood. The receptors derive from a woman aged 50 to 60 with acute or convalescent COVID-19.

The chain carries TRBV3-1 (or the pseudogene TRBV3-2) and TRBJ2-7; no reliable D call. Per the germline V gene, CDR1 is LGHDT and CDR2 is YNNKEL (reference sequence). Trimming removed 2 bases from V and 3 bases from J, with 8 bases in between. The CDR3 runs to 13 residues. The CDR3 DNA sequence: TGTGCCAGCAGCCAACTAGATCTCTACGAGCAGTACTTC. Protein sequence: CASSQLDLYEQYF.

The chain joins TRBV7-2 to TRBJ2-3; 10 nucleotides match TRBD2. Germline V gene lookup returns CDR1 SGHTA and CDR2 FQGNSA. The length of the CDR3 is 15 residues. The V gene end was trimmed by 3 bases and the J gene end by 4 bases; junction bases not matched to a gene: 4. CDR3 bases: TGTGCCAGCAGCTTCTCTAGCGGGGGAGCAGATACGCAGTATTTT. Its translation is CASSFSSGGADTQYF.

The sample holds a few counts of this clone. V gene TRBV4-1 combines with J gene TRBJ2-7; 7 bases fit TRBD1. CDR1 is MGHRA, CDR2 YSYEKL, per germline. The CDR3 length is 16 residues. The V segment lost 1 base and the J segment 7 bases; nucleotides outside the gene matches: 13. CDR3 sequence: CASSQAQGVQRAEQYF. CDR3 sequence (DNA): TGCGCCAGCAGCCAAGCGCAGGGGGTCCAGAGGGCGGAGCAGTACTTC.

This chain links TRBV3-1 (or the pseudogene TRBV3-2) with TRBJ1-4, with D hard to call. Trimming took 6 bases from V and 1 from J, leaving 12 bases between them. The germline V gene encodes CDR1 LGHDT and CDR2 YNNKEL (reference sequence). This CDR3 comprises 15 residues. CDR3: CASSPFSGTNEKLFF. CDR3 nucleotide sequence: TGTGCCAGCAGTCCCTTTTCGGGAACTAATGAAAAACTGTTTTTT.

This chain links TRBV7-9 with TRBJ2-3, with D possibly being TRBD1 (5 bases). V was shortened by 0 bases and J by 2 bases, with 12 bases between the two germline ends. The CDR3 loop spans 16 amino acids. Germline V gene data show CDR1 as SEHNR and CDR2 as FQNEAQ (reference sequence). The CDR3 region is CASSLAQGAFTDTQYF. CDR3 DNA: TGTGCCAGCAGCTTAGCGCAGGGCGCCTTCACAGATACGCAGTATTTT. Based on the CDR3 plus reference TRBV7-9 and TRBJ2-3, the full variable domain is DTGVSQNPRHKITKRGQNVTFRCDPISEHNRLYWYRQTLGQGPEFLTYFQNEAQLEKSRLLSDRFSAERPKGSFSTLEIQRTEQGDSAMYLCASSLAQGAFTDTQYFGPGTRLTVL.

This rearrangement joins TRBV12-5 to TRBJ1-2; D might be TRBD1 (5 bases). The CDR3 is made up of 12 amino acids. CDR1 and CDR2 (germline): LGHNT, FRNRAP. Trimming shortened V by 3 bases and J by 4 bases, and 6 bases separated the two germline ends. The CDR3 loop is CASGFDSYGYTF. The CDR3 DNA reads TGTGCTAGTGGTTTCGACAGCTATGGCTACACCTTC. The whole variable domain, filled in from reference TRBV12-5 and TRBJ1-2, reads DARVTQTPRHKVTEMGQEVTMRCQPILGHNTVFWYRQTMMQGLELLAYFRNRAPLDDSGMPKDRFSAEMPDATLATLKIQPSEPRDSAVYFCASGFDSYGYTFGSGTRLTVV.

J is TRBJ2-2 and V is TRBV7-9, with a weak D call TRBD1 (5 bases). Germline values: CDR1 SEHNR, CDR2 FQNEAQ (reference sequence). The CDR3 totals 15 residues. V lost 1 base, J lost 0 bases, and 6 bases lay in between. The CDR3 nucleotides read TGTGCCAGCAGCTTAGTCAGGGCGAACACCGGGGAGCTGTTTTTT. It yields the protein CASSLVRANTGELFF.

V usage is TRBV5-5 and J usage is TRBJ1-1; D call uncertain. The germline gives CDR1 SGHKS, CDR2 YYEKEE (reference sequence). This CDR3 has 16 residues. The V end was cut by 4 bases, the J end by 10 bases, with 26 bases between. CDR3 in amino acids: CASSTSPGPHSEGAFF. The CDR3 DNA reads as TGTGCCAGCAGCACTTCCCCGGGTCCTCACTCGGAAGGAGCTTTCTTT.

The V call is TRBV19, the J call TRBJ1-5; no reliable D call. This CDR3 has 15 amino acids. CDR1 is LNHDA and CDR2 is SQIVND in the germline V gene (reference sequence). V lost 6 bases to trimming and J lost 0 bases, with 12 bases between them. This CDR3 reads CASSPGTDSNQPQHF. In nucleotides, the CDR3 is TGTGCCAGTAGCCCTGGTACAGATAGCAATCAGCCCCAGCATTTT. The full variable domain, rest sourced from reference TRBV19 and TRBJ1-5, is DGGITQSPKYLFRKEGQNVTLSCEQNLNHDAMYWYRQDPGQGLRLIYYSQIVNDFQKGDIAEGYSVSREKKESFPLTVTSAQKNPTAFYLCASSPGTDSNQPQHFGDGTRLSIL.

The V call is TRBV4-1, the J call TRBJ2-2; D uncertain. This CDR3 comprises 13 residues. Trimming cost V 4 bases and J 5 bases, with 8 bases left between them. The germline CDR1 and CDR2 sequences are MGHRA and YSYEKL. The CDR3 DNA sequence: TGCGCCAGCAGCCCCCTAGGAACCGGGGAGCTGTTTTTT. Amino acid sequence: CASSPLGTGELFF.

The genes are TRBV6-1 and TRBJ1-2; the D is unclear. Trimming took off 2 bases at V and 4 bases at J, with 11 bases between the two ends. CDR1 and CDR2 from the germline V gene are MNHNS and SASEGT. The CDR3 has 14 amino acids. The CDR3 nucleotides read TGTGCCAGCAGTGAAATTGGCTTTGGCTATGGCTACACCTTC. This encodes CASSEIGFGYGYTF.

CDR3 residues: CASSQQGAGNEQYF. In DNA form, the CDR3 reads TGTGCCAGCAGCCAACAGGGGGCAGGAAACGAGCAGTACTTC. The rearrangement uses TRBV2 and TRBJ2-7; 9 nucleotides match TRBD1. This CDR3 has 14 residues. Germline V gene sequence: CDR1 SNHLY, CDR2 FYNNEI. The V and J ends lost 6 bases and 5 bases, in that order; junction bases with no gene match: 8.

The rearrangement joins TRBV19 to TRBJ1-2; 8 positions match TRBD1. The length of the CDR3 is 12 residues. CDR1 is LNHDA, CDR2 SQIVND, per germline (reference sequence). After removal of 4 bases from V and 6 bases from J, the junction contained 1 base not matched to a gene. For the CDR3, the DNA is TGTGCCAGTAGTAGACAGGGGAATGGCTACACCTTC. It translates to CASSRQGNGYTF.

The chain employs TRBV23-1 and TRBJ2-2; D is unresolved. TRBV23-1 is identified as an open reading frame with a role that is uncertain. V lost 7 bases, J lost 0 bases, and 15 bases lay in between. This CDR3 has 16 amino acids. DNA for the CDR3: TGCGCCAGCACCACAGTAAAACATGCGAACACCGGGGAGCTGTTTTTT. It specifies CASTTVKHANTGELFF.

The rearrangement links TRBV29-1 to TRBJ1-2; 9 bases are a match to TRBD1. Germline CDR1 SQVTM, CDR2 ANQGSEA. The V gene end was trimmed by 0 bases and the J gene end by 2 bases; junction bases not matched to a gene: 7. The CDR3 has 16 amino acids. The CDR3 DNA is TGCAGCGTTGAAGATCGGGGACAGGGCAACAACTATGGCTACACCTTC. Translating gives CSVEDRGQGNNYGYTF.

V gene TRBV19 combines with J gene TRBJ1-5; the D is unclear. The CDR3 covers 16 residues. The V end was cut by 1 base, the J end by 0 bases, with 10 bases between. Germline CDR1 and CDR2: LNHDA and SQIVND (reference sequence). The CDR3 loop reads CASSIVRGNSNQPQHF. CDR3 DNA: TGTGCCAGTAGTATAGTCCGGGGAAATAGCAATCAGCCCCAGCATTTT. The whole variable domain, remainder taken from reference TRBV19 and TRBJ1-5, is DGGITQSPKYLFRKEGQNVTLSCEQNLNHDAMYWYRQDPGQGLRLIYYSQIVNDFQKGDIAEGYSVSREKKESFPLTVTSAQKNPTAFYLCASSIVRGNSNQPQHFGDGTRLSIL.

The rearrangement joins TRBV6-5 to TRBJ1-2, with D unclear. The germline gives CDR1 MNHEY, CDR2 SVGAGI. The CDR3 sequence is 12 residues long. The V gene lost 8 bases and the J gene lost 10 bases, with 17 bases spanning the gap. The DNA for the CDR3 is TGTGCCAGCCCCTCCCTTACCGGGGACTACACCTTC. This encodes CASPSLTGDYTF.

This chain uses TRBV12-3 or TRBV12-4 with TRBJ1-2; D gene ambiguous. V shed 6 bases and J shed 9 bases, with 11 bases lying between them. This CDR3 has 11 residues. CDR3 sequence reads: CASSLLESYTF. CDR3 DNA: TGTGCCAGCAGCCTACTCGAAAGCTACACCTTC.

V gene TRBV25-1 combines with J gene TRBJ2-3, with 16 positions matching TRBD2. The germline CDR1 and CDR2 sequences are MGHDK and SYGVNS. Trimming removed 4 bases from V and 6 bases from J; junction bases left unmatched: 4. The CDR3 sequence is 16 residues long. CDR3 amino acids: CASSAGLAGGDDTQYF. The CDR3, as DNA: TGTGCCAGCAGTGCGGGACTAGCGGGAGGGGATGATACGCAGTATTTT.

V is TRBV19 and J is TRBJ1-2; a weak D match, TRBD1 (6 bases). The CDR3 has 17 amino acids. The V end lost 5 bases, the J end lost 0 bases, and 19 bases lay between the germline ends. The germline gives CDR1 LNHDA, CDR2 SQIVND (reference sequence). The DNA for the CDR3 is TGTGCCAGTAGTTCCTACCTCCGGGACAAAACTAACTATGGCTACACCTTC. Amino acids: CASSSYLRDKTNYGYTF.

This chain connects TRBV9 to TRBJ2-5; TRBD2 agrees at 7 bases. The V and J ends lost 0 bases and 3 bases, in that order; junction bases with no gene match: 2. The CDR3 length is 14 residues. CDR1 and CDR2 (germline): SGDLS, YYNGEE. For the CDR3, the DNA is TGTGCCAGCAGCGTAGGTCTAGCGGAAGAGACCCAGTACTTC. Amino acid sequence: CASSVGLAEETQYF.